The entry below gives a single T cell receptor beta chain sequence along with its context. This specimen includes other DNA sequences encoding the same CDR3. The data belong to a study of blood T cell repertoires in COVID-19. Study-level information: The United States, Italy and Spain provided the acute and convalescent COVID-19 samples. T cells, B-cell-depleted T cells, or PBMCs supplied cDNA or gDNA.

Original processing methods: Amplifying reference gene primers gave estimates of nucleated cell counts. Profiling relied on immunoSEQ multiplex PCR, and the TCRdb table lists in-frame clones only, not all of them. V, J and clone size are those of that table, while D and trimming were read from the DNA. The sample contains 130,000 or so clones, around 87% of which appear only once. This receptor was obtained from a man in his 70s with active COVID-19. The source material was peripheral blood.

The chain's CDR3 is CASSSGTGGRETQYF. CDR3 in DNA: TGTGCCAGCAGTTCCGGGACAGGGGGAAGAGAGACCCAGTACTTC. This chain joins TRBV6-5 and TRBJ2-5; 11 positions agree with TRBD1. CDR1 and CDR2 (germline): MNHEY, SVGAGI. The CDR3 extends over 15 amino acids. The J segment lost 4 bases and the V segment lost 4 bases, leaving 5 bases of the junction unmatched.